These 4 T cell receptor beta chains came from one sample sequenced in a study of shared T cell receptors in the human thymus (dated by TCRdb to the early 2020s). Library preparation employed the immunoSEQ multiplex PCR assay. As stored in TCRdb, this immuneACCESS dataset retains in-frame rearrangements with V and J assigned. A fraction of the clones does not appear; measured against another copy, unresolved V genes explain less than half of the discrepancy, and the remainder lacks a known reason. The sample table lists just under 550,000 clones, more than 75% of them with a count of one. More than 0.01% of the sample is taken by the ten largest. These data also featured in a second study, about human thymus T cells.

The sequenced sample was thymocytes. The receptors derive from a boy under three years old with a congenital heart defect. Donor details come from another sample of the same person, matched by shared clones.

The V and J genes are TRBV4-3 and TRBJ1-4, with D hard to call. This CDR3 comprises 14 residues. V gave up 1 base and J gave up 7 bases, with 10 bases separating them. CDR1 LGHNA and CDR2 YSLEER come from the germline V gene. CDR3 in amino acids: CASSQVHVSEKLFF. For the CDR3, the DNA is TGCGCCAGCAGCCAAGTCCATGTGTCTGAAAAACTGTTTTTT.

In this sample, this clone turned up a few times. V usage is TRBV14 and J usage is TRBJ1-3, with D unclear. V lost 3 bases, J lost 3 bases, and 18 bases lay in between. The CDR3 is 17 residues long. From germline, CDR1 is SGHDN and CDR2 FVKESK. The CDR3 protein is CASSHPPSRQVGNTIYF. The CDR3 bases are TGTGCCAGCAGCCACCCACCATCCCGGCAGGTTGGAAACACCATATATTTT.

This chain connects TRBV27 to TRBJ2-5; 11 bases agree with TRBD2. Germline V gene lookup returns CDR1 MNHEY and CDR2 SMNVEV (reference sequence). The CDR3 runs to 19 residues. Trimming removed 5 bases from V and 5 bases from J; junction bases left unmatched: 19. CDR3: CASSLIPPLAGGAEETQYF. CDR3 DNA sequence: TGTGCCAGCAGTCTAATACCCCCCTTAGCGGGAGGGGCGGAGGAGACCCAGTACTTC.

The CDR3 loop reads CASSLGSRGVRQPQHF. DNA of the CDR3: TGTGCCAGCAGCTTAGGAAGCAGGGGGGTTCGTCAGCCCCAGCATTTT. This chain uses TRBV7-2 with TRBJ1-5; 7 bases map to TRBD1. The CDR3 sequence is 16 residues long. From germline, CDR1 is SGHTA and CDR2 FQGNSA. The V gene end was trimmed by 1 base and the J gene end by 6 bases; junction bases not matched to a gene: 9.